This passage covers 2 T cell receptor beta chains from one sample sequenced in a study of OX40 agonist ivuxolimab in advanced cancers. Measured with immunoSEQ multiplex PCR; TCRdb has only the in-frame clones, and not every one. The table lists 45,000 to 50,000 clones, 75% to 90% of them singletons. The sequencing used CD4+ or CD8+ T cells sorted from blood, collected in a trial of the OX40 agonist ivuxolimab. The receptors were gathered from an adult with an advanced solid tumor such as melanoma, head and neck, liver or kidney cancer.

The rearrangement links TRBV7-6 to TRBJ2-2; TRBD2 aligns across 8 bases. The V and J ends lost 5 bases and 1 base, in that order; junction bases with no gene match: 9. The CDR3 is made up of 17 amino acids. CDR1 is SGHVS and CDR2 is FNYEAQ in the germline V gene. The CDR3 coding sequence is TGTGCCAGCAGCCGGACACTAGCGGAACGGAACACCGGGGAGCTGTTTTTT. This translates into CASSRTLAERNTGELFF.

This chain connects TRBV29-1 to TRBJ1-1; TRBD1 might be the D (5 bases). Germline CDR1 SQVTM, CDR2 ANQGSEA. The V gene lost 2 bases and the J gene lost 5 bases, with 12 bases spanning the gap. CDR3 size: 13 residues. This chain's CDR3 is CSVERGRGTEAFF. The CDR3 nucleotides are TGCAGCGTTGAAAGGGGTAGAGGGACTGAAGCTTTCTTT.